Listed here are 22 T cell receptor beta chains from one sample, sequenced in a study of OX40 agonist ivuxolimab in advanced cancers. Libraries were prepared by immunoSEQ multiplex PCR; TCRdb keeps only in-frame clonotypes and omits some of them. In the table there are about 48,000 clones, approximately 87% of which are singletons. Specimen: CD4+ or CD8+ T cells sorted from blood, collected in a trial of the OX40 agonist ivuxolimab. The origin of the receptors is an adult with an advanced solid tumor such as melanoma, head and neck, liver or kidney cancer.

CDR3 coding DNA: TGTGCCAGCAGCCCCTCCGAGAGGGAGCTGTTTTTT. This codes for CASSPSERELFF. The rearrangement links TRBV9 to TRBJ2-2; D is uncertain. Germline V lookup: CDR1 SGDLS, CDR2 YYNGEE. V lost 4 bases and J lost 9, with 10 bases in between. The CDR3 has 12 amino acids.

The rearrangement uses TRBV7-2 and TRBJ2-7, with 8 bases lining up with TRBD2. Germline assignment: CDR1 SGHTA and CDR2 FQGNSA. With V trimmed by 2 bases and J by 4 bases, 4 bases remained unmatched. This CDR3 spans 14 amino acids. The CDR3 DNA sequence: TGTGCCAGCAGCTTATTCCGGGAGGGGTACGAGCAGTACTTC. It is translated as CASSLFREGYEQYF.

This rearrangement joins TRBV7-8 to TRBJ2-2; D tentatively reads TRBD1 or TRBD2 (7 bases each). CDR1 is SGHVS, CDR2 FQNEAQ, per germline. The CDR3 length is 18 residues. The V gene lost 6 bases and the J gene lost 5 bases, with 25 bases spanning the gap. The CDR3 coding sequence is TGTGCCAGCAGACACCAAAGGGGAGGGACAGAAAGAACCGGGGAGCTGTTTTTT. This gives the protein CASRHQRGGTERTGELFF.

Only one count was recorded for this clone. The chain has TRBV11-3 and TRBJ2-3; weak D call: TRBD1 (7 bases). The CDR3 length is 15 residues. V was cut by 5 bases and J by 5 bases, with 17 bases left in between. The V gene's germline CDR1 is SGHNT and CDR2 YENEEA. CDR3 amino acids: CASSDGGGPGDTQYF. The DNA for the CDR3 is TGTGCCAGCAGCGACGGAGGGGGCCCCGGAGATACGCAGTATTTT.

This clone was counted between two and nine times. The V gene is TRBV13, the J gene TRBJ1-2, with D hard to call. The CDR3 has 10 residues. Germline lookup yields CDR1 PRHDT and CDR2 FYEKMQ (reference sequence). V was trimmed by 3 bases and J by 7 bases, leaving 3 bases between them. The DNA of the CDR3 is TGTGCCAGCAGCTTTGTTGGCTACACCTTC. It translates to CASSFVGYTF.

This chain connects TRBV27 to TRBJ2-7; 7 positions match TRBD1. Per the germline V gene, CDR1 is MNHEY and CDR2 is SMNVEV (reference sequence). This CDR3 contains 15 residues. V shed 6 bases, J shed 1 base, and the junction held 9 bases outside the gene matches. The CDR3 sequence: CASSLSPGQSYEQYF. The CDR3 DNA is TGTGCCAGCAGCCTCTCTCCGGGACAGTCCTACGAGCAGTACTTC.

This clone is medium-sized by share. The rearrangement uses TRBV12-5 and TRBJ1-1; unclear D gene. V lost 2 bases and J 5 bases, leaving 6 bases between the germline ends. The germline V gene has CDR1 LGHNT and CDR2 FRNRAP. This CDR3 contains 12 residues. The CDR3 is CASGLSGTEAFF. For the CDR3, the DNA is TGTGCTAGTGGTTTGTCGGGTACTGAAGCTTTCTTT.

This clone was recorded a few times. The chain carries TRBV7-9 and TRBJ1-6; no definite D call. Germline V CDR1 and CDR2: SEHNR, FQNEAQ (reference sequence). Trimming left V 3 bases short and J 0 bases short, with 15 bases between. CDR3 size: 18 residues. The CDR3 reads CASSFPPTASSYNSPLHF. The CDR3 DNA follows: TGTGCCAGCAGCTTCCCGCCGACGGCAAGCTCCTATAATTCACCCCTCCACTTT. Complete variable domain (other parts from reference TRBV7-9 and TRBJ1-6): DTGVSQNPRHKITKRGQNVTFRCDPISEHNRLYWYRQTLGQGPEFLTYFQNEAQLEKSRLLSDRFSAERPKGSFSTLEIQRTEQGDSAMYLCASSFPPTASSYNSPLHFGNGTRLTVT.

This chain connects TRBV27 to TRBJ2-7; D is possibly TRBD2 (5 bases). Looked up from germline, CDR1 is MNHEY and CDR2 is SMNVEV (reference sequence). Trimming removed 5 bases at V and 3 bases at J, with 17 bases between. The CDR3 runs 15 residues. The CDR3 nucleotides are TGTGCCAGCAGTCTACCGGTAGAAGCGGTCTACGAGCAGTACTTC. Translating gives CASSLPVEAVYEQYF.

This chain connects TRBV19 to TRBJ1-2; D gene uncertain. From germline, CDR1 is LNHDA and CDR2 SQIVND (reference sequence). The CDR3 covers 18 residues. V lost 3 bases and J lost 0, with 20 bases in between. The DNA of the CDR3 is TGTGCCAGTAGTATGGAAAACAGAGCTTATACAGCTAACTATGGCTACACCTTC. This sequence encodes CASSMENRAYTANYGYTF.

The gene calls are TRBV18 and TRBJ2-7, with TRBD1 identical over 7 bases. The ends lost 0 bases at V and 1 base at J; junction bases unmatched: 0. The CDR3 is 14 residues long. Germline CDR1 is KGHSH and CDR2 is LQKENI. Written as DNA, the CDR3 is TGTGCCAGCTCACCACCGACAGGGTCCTACGAGCAGTACTTC. It is translated as CASSPPTGSYEQYF.

The chain combines TRBV6-1 with TRBJ1-1; TRBD1 might be the D (6 bases). The CDR3 totals 14 residues. Germline V gives CDR1 MNHNS, CDR2 SASEGT. V shed 8 bases and J shed 5 bases, with 18 bases lying between them. The CDR3 is CASDRRITGTEAFF. The CDR3 region has the DNA TGTGCCAGCGACCGAAGGATCACAGGGACTGAAGCTTTCTTT.

This chain uses TRBV27 with TRBJ2-5; TRBD1 aligns across 8 bases. Germline CDR1 and CDR2: MNHEY and SMNVEV (reference sequence). The CDR3 totals 13 residues. V was clipped by 5 bases and J by 6 bases; unmatched bases: 5. This chain's CDR3 is CASSITGGQTQYF. CDR3 DNA: TGTGCCAGCAGTATAACAGGGGGACAGACCCAGTACTTC.

V and J are TRBV6-1 and TRBJ2-3, with 8 positions matching TRBD1. The germline V gene has CDR1 MNHNS and CDR2 SASEGT. The CDR3 has 16 amino acids. V lost 1 base and J lost 0; bases outside the gene matches: 3. This CDR3 reads CASSEGYRGSTDTQYF. The DNA of the CDR3 is TGTGCCAGCAGTGAAGGGTACAGGGGGAGCACAGATACGCAGTATTTT.

The chain links TRBV6-5 to TRBJ1-1; 7 bases are a match to TRBD1. The ends lost 4 bases at V and 4 bases at J; junction bases unmatched: 3. From germline, CDR1 is MNHEY and CDR2 SVGAGI. The CDR3 runs 13 residues. CDR3 in DNA: TGTGCCAGCAGTTCAGGGGGAGGCACTGAAGCTTTCTTT. The encoded protein is CASSSGGGTEAFF.

In this sample, this clone turned up once. This chain joins TRBV6-5 and TRBJ1-5; D is unclear. This CDR3 is built from 15 residues. CDR1 is MNHEY, CDR2 SVGAGI, per germline. With 2 bases removed from V and 0 bases from J, the gap between germline ends came to 8 bases. The CDR3 coding sequence is TGTGCCAGCAGTTACCCCCCCCGTAGCAATCAGCCCCAGCATTTT. It is translated as CASSYPPRSNQPQHF.

The CDR3 loop is CASSHLPTGTGVDNEQFF. The CDR3 bases are TGTGCCAGCAGCCATCTCCCGACCGGGACAGGTGTGGACAATGAGCAGTTCTTC. The chain has TRBV4-2 and TRBJ2-1, with 8 bases fitting TRBD1. The CDR3 consists of 18 residues. CDR1 and CDR2 from the germline V gene are LGHNA and YNFKEQ. The V and J ends lost 3 bases and 5 bases, in that order; junction bases with no gene match: 15.

The rearrangement links TRBV11-2 to TRBJ2-2; D remains unclear. Between the trimmed V and J ends, which lost 3 bases and 0 bases, there was a span of 8 bases. Germline CDR1 is SGHAT and CDR2 is FQNNGV. This CDR3 comprises 15 residues. For the CDR3, the DNA is TGTGCCAGCAGCTTTGGGCTAGCGAACACCGGGGAGCTGTTTTTT. It encodes CASSFGLANTGELFF.

J is TRBJ2-1 and V is TRBV27; D tentatively reads TRBD1 or TRBD2 (5 bases each). Trimming pared 4 bases from V and 8 bases from J, leaving 9 bases between. This CDR3 comprises 12 residues. Looked up from germline, CDR1 is MNHEY and CDR2 is SMNVEV (reference sequence). CDR3 sequence: CASSSRDHEQFF. CDR3 in DNA: TGTGCCAGCAGTTCCAGGGACCATGAGCAGTTCTTC.

This chain connects TRBV13 to TRBJ2-2; the match to TRBD2 covers 11 bases. Germline CDR1 is PRHDT and CDR2 is FYEKMQ (reference sequence). This CDR3 is 17 amino acids long. Germline trimming cut 3 bases from V and 3 bases from J; bases unmatched to any gene: 6. The CDR3 region has the DNA TGTGCCAGCAGCTTTACTAGCGGGAGTGGGGACACCGGGGAGCTGTTTTTT. This gives the protein CASSFTSGSGDTGELFF. The full variable domain, with the rest looked up from reference TRBV13 and TRBJ2-2, is AAGVIQSPRHLIKEKRETATLKCYPIPRHDTVYWYQQGPGQDPQFLISFYEKMQSDKGSIPDRFSAQQFSDYHSELNMSSLELGDSALYFCASSFTSGSGDTGELFFGEGSRLTVL.

The V and J genes are TRBV7-9 and TRBJ2-1; 7 nucleotides match TRBD2. Germline CDR1 and CDR2: SEHNR and FQNEAQ (reference sequence). V gave up 8 bases and J gave up 5 bases; unmatched junction bases: 9. The CDR3 contains 14 residues. The CDR3 loop is CASQSSSGHNEQFF. DNA of the CDR3: TGTGCCAGCCAGTCATCTAGCGGACACAATGAGCAGTTCTTC.

J is TRBJ2-1 and V is TRBV11-3; 10 nucleotides align to TRBD2. The CDR3 consists of 13 residues. Trimming removed 1 base from V and 15 bases from J; junction bases left unmatched: 6. The germline V gene encodes CDR1 SGHNT and CDR2 YENEEA. In DNA, the CDR3 is TGTGCCAGCAGCTTAGGTGGTGCTAGCGGGAGGTTCTTC. Protein sequence: CASSLGGASGRFF.